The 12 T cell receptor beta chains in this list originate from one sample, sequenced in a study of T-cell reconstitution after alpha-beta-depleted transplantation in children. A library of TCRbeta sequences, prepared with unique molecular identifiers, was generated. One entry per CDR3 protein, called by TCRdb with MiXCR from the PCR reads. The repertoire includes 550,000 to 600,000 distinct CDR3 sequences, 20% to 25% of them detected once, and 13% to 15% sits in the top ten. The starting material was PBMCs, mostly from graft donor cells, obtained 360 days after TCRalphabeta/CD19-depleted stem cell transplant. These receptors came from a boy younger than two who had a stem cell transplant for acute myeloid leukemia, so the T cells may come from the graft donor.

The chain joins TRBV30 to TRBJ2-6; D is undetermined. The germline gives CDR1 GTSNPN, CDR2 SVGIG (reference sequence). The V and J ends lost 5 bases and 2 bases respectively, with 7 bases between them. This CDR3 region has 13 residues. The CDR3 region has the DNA TGTGCCTGGTCCCCGGCTGGGGCCAACGTCCTGACTTTC. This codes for CAWSPAGANVLTF.

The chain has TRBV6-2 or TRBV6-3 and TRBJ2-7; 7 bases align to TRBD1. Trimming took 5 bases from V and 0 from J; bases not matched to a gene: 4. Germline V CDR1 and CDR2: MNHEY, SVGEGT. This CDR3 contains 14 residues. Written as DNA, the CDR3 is TGTGCCAGCAGTCCGGACAGGCGCTCCTACGAGCAGTACTTC. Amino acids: CASSPDRRSYEQYF.

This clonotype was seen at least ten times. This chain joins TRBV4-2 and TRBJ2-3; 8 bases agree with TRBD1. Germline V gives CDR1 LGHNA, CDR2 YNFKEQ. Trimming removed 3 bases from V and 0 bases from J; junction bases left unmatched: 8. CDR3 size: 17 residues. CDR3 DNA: TGTGCCAGCAGCCAGGCTGGACAGGGAGCTAGCACAGATACGCAGTATTTT. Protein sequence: CASSQAGQGASTDTQYF.

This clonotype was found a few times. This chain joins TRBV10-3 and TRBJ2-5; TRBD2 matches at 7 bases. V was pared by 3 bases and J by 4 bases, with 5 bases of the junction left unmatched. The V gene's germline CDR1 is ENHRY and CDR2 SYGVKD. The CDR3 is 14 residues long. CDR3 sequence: CAISDLKRGETQYF. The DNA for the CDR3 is TGTGCCATCAGTGACCTTAAGCGGGGAGAGACCCAGTACTTC.

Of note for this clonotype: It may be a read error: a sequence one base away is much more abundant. The CDR3 coding sequence is TGTGCCAGCTGCCCTGGGACTAGCAGCTTTTTCGAGCCAACCTACGAGCAGTACTTC. It codes for CASCPGTSSFFEPTYEQYF. The V gene is TRBV11-2, the J gene TRBJ2-7; TRBD2 agrees at 9 bases. CDR1 SGHAT and CDR2 FQNNGV come from the germline V gene. Trimming took 8 bases from V and 2 from J; bases not matched to a gene: 22. The CDR3 covers 19 residues.

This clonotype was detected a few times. The CDR3 region is CASSLLGTPDNEQFF. The CDR3 bases are TGTGCCAGCAGCTTACTCGGGACACCAGACAATGAGCAGTTCTTC. V is TRBV7-7 and J is TRBJ2-1; TRBD1 is a possible D gene (6 bases). The CDR3 runs 15 residues. CDR1 is SSHAT and CDR2 is FNYEAQ in the germline V gene (reference sequence). V was pared by 2 bases and J by 5 bases, with 13 bases between.

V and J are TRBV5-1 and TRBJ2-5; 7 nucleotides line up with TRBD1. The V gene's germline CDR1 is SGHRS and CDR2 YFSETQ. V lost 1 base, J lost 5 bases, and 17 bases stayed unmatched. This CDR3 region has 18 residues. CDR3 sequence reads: CASSLTLQQGLSVETQYF. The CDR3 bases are TGCGCCAGCAGCTTGACCCTTCAACAGGGGTTATCTGTGGAGACCCAGTACTTC.

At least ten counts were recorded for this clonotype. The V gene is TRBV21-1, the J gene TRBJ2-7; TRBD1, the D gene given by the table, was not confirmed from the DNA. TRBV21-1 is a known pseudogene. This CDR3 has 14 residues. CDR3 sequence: CASSKGDRAYEQYF. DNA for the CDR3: TGTGCCAGCAGCAAAGGGGACAGAGCCTACGAGCAGTACTTC.

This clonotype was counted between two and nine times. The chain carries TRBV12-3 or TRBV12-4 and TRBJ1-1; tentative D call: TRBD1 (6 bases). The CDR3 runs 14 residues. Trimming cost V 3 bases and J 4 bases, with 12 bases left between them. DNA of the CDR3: TGTGCCAGCAGTTTGCGGGGGCTGAGCACTGAAGCTTTCTTT. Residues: CASSLRGLSTEAFF.

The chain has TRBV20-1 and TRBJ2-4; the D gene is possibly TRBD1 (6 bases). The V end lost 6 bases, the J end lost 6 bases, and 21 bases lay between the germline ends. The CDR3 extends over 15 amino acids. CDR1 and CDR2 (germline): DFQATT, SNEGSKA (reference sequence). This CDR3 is CSATNRQGYGNIQYF. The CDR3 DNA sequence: TGCAGTGCAACCAACCGGCAGGGGTACGGAAACATTCAGTACTTC.

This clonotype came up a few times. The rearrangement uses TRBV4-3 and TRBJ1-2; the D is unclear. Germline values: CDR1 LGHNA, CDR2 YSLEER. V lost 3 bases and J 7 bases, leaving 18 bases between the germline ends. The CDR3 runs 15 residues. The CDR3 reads CASSHPDGPIGGYTF. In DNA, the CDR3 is TGCGCCAGCAGCCATCCCGACGGCCCGATAGGTGGCTACACCTTC.

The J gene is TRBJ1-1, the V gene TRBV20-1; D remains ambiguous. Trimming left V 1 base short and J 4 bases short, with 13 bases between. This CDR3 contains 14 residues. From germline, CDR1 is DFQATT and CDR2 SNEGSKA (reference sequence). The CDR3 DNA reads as TGCAGTGCTAGAGGAGTTCTAGGGAGCACTGAAGCTTTCTTT. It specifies CSARGVLGSTEAFF.